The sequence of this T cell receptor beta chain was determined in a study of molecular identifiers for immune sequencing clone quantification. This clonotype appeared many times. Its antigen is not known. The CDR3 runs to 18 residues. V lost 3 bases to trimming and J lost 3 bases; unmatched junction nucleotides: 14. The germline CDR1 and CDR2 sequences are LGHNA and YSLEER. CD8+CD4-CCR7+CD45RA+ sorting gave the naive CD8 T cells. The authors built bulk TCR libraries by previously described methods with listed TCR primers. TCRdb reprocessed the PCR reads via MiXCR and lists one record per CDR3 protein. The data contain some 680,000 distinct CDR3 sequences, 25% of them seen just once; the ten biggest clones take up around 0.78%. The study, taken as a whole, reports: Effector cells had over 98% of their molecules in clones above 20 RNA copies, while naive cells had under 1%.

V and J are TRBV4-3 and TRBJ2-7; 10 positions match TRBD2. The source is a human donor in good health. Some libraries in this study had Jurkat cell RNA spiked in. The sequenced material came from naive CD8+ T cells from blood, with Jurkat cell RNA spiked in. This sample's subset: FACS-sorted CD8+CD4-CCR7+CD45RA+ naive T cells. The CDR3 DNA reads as TGCGCCAGCAGCCAGGATCCTGCGACCATAGCGGGGGGCTACGAGCAGTACTTC. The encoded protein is CASSQDPATIAGGYEQYF.